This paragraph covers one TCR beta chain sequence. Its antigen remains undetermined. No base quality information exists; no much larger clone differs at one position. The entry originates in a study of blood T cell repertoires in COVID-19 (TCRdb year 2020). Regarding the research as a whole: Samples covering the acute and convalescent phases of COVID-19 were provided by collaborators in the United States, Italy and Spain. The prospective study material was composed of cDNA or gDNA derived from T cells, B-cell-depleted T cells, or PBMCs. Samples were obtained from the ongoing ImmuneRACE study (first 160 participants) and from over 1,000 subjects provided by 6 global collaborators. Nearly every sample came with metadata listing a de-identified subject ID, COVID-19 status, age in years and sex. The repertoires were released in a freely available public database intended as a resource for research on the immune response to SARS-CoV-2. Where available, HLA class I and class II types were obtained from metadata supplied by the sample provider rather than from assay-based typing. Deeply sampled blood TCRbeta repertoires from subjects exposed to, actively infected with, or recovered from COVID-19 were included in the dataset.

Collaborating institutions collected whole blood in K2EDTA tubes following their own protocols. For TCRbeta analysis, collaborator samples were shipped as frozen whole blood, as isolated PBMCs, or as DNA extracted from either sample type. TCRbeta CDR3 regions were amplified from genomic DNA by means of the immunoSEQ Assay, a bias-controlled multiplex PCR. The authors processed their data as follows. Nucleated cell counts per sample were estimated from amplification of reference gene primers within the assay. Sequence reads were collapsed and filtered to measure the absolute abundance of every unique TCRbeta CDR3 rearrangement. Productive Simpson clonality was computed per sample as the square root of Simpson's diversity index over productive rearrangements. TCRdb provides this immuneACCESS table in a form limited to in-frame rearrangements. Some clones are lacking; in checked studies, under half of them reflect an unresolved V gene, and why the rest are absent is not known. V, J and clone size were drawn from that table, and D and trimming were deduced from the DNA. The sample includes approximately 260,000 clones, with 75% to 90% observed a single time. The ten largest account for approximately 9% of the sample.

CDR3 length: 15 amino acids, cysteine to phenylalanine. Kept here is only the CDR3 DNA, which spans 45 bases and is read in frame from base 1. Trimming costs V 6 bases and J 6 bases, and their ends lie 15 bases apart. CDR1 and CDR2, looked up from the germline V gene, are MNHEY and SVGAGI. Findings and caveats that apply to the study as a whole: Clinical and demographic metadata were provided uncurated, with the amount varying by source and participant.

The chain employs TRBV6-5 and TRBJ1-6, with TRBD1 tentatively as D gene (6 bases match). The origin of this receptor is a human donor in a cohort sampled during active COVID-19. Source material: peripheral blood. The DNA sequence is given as TGTGCCAGCAGCCCCAGGGGAGGGACTAATTCACCCCTCCACTTT. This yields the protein CASSPRGGTNSPLHF.